This TCR beta chain is from a study of blood T cell repertoires in COVID-19. The overall study: T cells, B-cell-depleted T cells, or PBMCs provided the cDNA or gDNA that served as material.

Original handling: Estimates of nucleated cell counts were drawn from the amplification of reference gene primers. This table comes from immunoSEQ multiplex PCR, and its TCRdb copy is limited to in-frame clones, with some not included. The V and J calls and clone size were taken over from that table, and D and trimming were inferred from the DNA. The sample has some 300,000 clones; more than 85% are singletons. This CDR3 contains 16 residues. Per the germline V gene, CDR1 is SGHNT and CDR2 is YYREEE (reference sequence). The V and J ends lost 1 base and 3 bases respectively, with 16 bases between them.

Material for sequencing was peripheral blood. This chain links TRBV5-4 with TRBJ1-1; maybe TRBD1 (5 bases). This sequence was found in a man between 65 and 80 years old with acute or convalescent COVID-19. The CDR3 sequence: CASSLPPAGLHTEAFF. In nucleotides, the CDR3 is TGTGCCAGCAGCTTGCCGCCCGCAGGGTTGCACACTGAAGCTTTCTTT.